What follows describes a single T cell receptor (beta chain). CDR1 and CDR2 (germline): SGHVS, FNYEAQ. The V end lost 6 bases, the J end lost 2 bases, and 13 bases lay between the germline ends. This CDR3 contains 15 residues. This sample was included in a study of a mutant IDH1 vaccine in newly diagnosed glioma. Study context: An approximately 62% male, approximately 38% female split and a mean age of about 40 years characterized treated patients.

Sequencing used immunoSEQ multiplex PCR; TCRdb keeps in-frame clones, though not all of them. The sample consists of about 59,000 clones, 80% to 95% of them appearing once. Time point noted: baseline, week 1 (first vaccination visit). Treatment reported: pre-vaccination baseline after standard-of-care therapy. Each astrocytoma in the donors was new, WHO grade 3 or 4, IDH1-mutant and ATRX-lost. The sequencing here drew on PBMCs, taken from a glioma patient treated with radiotherapy, temozolomide or both. The chain combines TRBV7-6 with TRBJ2-2; D gene ambiguous. The TCR originated in a man in his fifties with glioma. The CDR3 loop is CASRALYRNTGELFF. The CDR3 bases are TGTGCCAGCAGGGCCCTGTACAGAAACACCGGGGAGCTGTTTTTT.